The T cell receptor beta chain described here comes from a study of regulatory T cells in long-lasting Graves disease. Arm-PCR of CDR3 regions and iRepertoire HTBI primers were the basis on which TCR beta libraries were built. Original handling: Spanning all samples, the identified segments comprised some 60 TRBV and 14 TRBJ. Via MiXCR, TCRdb re-called the multiplex PCR reads, giving one row per CDR3 protein. In this record, the V and J calls reflect TCRdb's handling and not the investigators' own analysis. The data show about half a million distinct CDR3 sequences, with roughly 23% seen just once and around 12% held by the top ten. Time point described: persistent/refractory GD, antithyroid drugs over 5 years with positive TRAb. From PBMCs, RNA was extracted and then used to make the TCR library. Study-level points and caveats: Few sampled subjects may have lowered accuracy. Graves' patients with persistent disease showed TCR diversity lower than patients newly diagnosed.

On this clonotype itself: What it recognizes is unknown.

With 5 bases clipped from V and 5 bases from J, the junction kept 3 bases outside the gene matches. Per the germline V gene, CDR1 is LGHDT and CDR2 is YNNKEL (reference sequence). The CDR3 contains 15 residues. The chain is built from TRBV3-1 and TRBJ1-6, with TRBD1 identical over 10 bases. This sample comprised peripheral blood mononuclear cells (PBMCs), obtained when the disease was refractory, from a patient treated with antithyroid drugs. This clonotype was obtained from a female donor with Graves disease. The CDR3 region is CASSKGQGHNSPLHF. The CDR3, as DNA: TGTGCCAGCAGCAAGGGACAGGGGCATAATTCACCCCTCCACTTT.